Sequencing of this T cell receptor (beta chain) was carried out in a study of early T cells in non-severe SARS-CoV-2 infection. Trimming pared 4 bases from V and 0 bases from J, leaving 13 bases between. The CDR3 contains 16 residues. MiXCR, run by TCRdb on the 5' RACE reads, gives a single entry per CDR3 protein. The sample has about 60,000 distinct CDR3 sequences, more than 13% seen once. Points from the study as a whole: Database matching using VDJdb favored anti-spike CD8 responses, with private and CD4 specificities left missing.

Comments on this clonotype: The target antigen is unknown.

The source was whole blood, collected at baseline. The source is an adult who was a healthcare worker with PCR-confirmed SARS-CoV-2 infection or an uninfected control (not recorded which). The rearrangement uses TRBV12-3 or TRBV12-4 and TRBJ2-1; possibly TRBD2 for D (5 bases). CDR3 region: CASSSRRGSSYNEQFF. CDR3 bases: TGTGCCAGCAGTTCTCGCCGGGGAAGCTCCTACAATGAGCAGTTCTTC.